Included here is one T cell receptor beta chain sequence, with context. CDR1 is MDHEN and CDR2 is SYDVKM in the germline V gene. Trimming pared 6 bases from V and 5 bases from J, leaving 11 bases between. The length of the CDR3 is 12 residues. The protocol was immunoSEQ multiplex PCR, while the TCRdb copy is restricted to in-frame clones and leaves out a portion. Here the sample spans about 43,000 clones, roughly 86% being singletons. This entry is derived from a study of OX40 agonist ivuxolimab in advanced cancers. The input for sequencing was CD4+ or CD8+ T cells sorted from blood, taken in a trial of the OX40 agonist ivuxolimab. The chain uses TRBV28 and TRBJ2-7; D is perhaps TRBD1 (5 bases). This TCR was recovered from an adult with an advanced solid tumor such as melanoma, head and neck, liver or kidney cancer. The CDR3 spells CASRGPQDEQYF. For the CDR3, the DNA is TGTGCCAGCAGGGGGCCGCAGGACGAGCAGTACTTC.